This T cell receptor (beta chain) was documented in a study of blood T cell repertoires in COVID-19. Recruitment covered about 25 US areas and drew participants whose ages spanned roughly 18 to 95 years. In assigning cohorts, the study relied on participant-reported clinical history. Germline CDR1 is SGDLS and CDR2 is YYNGEE. V lost 4 bases and J 6 bases, leaving 10 bases between the germline ends. The CDR3 spans 13 residues. TCRdb's copy holds only in-frame clones and misses some; the assay was immunoSEQ multiplex PCR. The top ten hold just over 2.5% of the sample, which has 200,000 or so clones, about 88% seen once.

V usage is TRBV9 and J usage is TRBJ1-4; possible D gene TRBD1, 5 bases. The material sequenced was PBMCs or T cells enriched from blood (not recorded which). The sequence came from a woman in her twenties or thirties who had recovered from COVID-19. The CDR3 protein is CASSTGKDEKLFF. In DNA form, the CDR3 reads TGTGCCAGCAGCACAGGTAAAGATGAAAAACTGTTTTTT. The entire variable domain, with the rest obtained from reference TRBV9 and TRBJ1-4, is as follows: DSGVTQTPKHLITATGQRVTLRCSPRSGDLSVYWYQQSLDQGLQFLIQYYNGEERAKGNILERFSAQQFPDLHSELNLSSLELGDSALYFCASSTGKDEKLFFGSGTQLSVL.